This T cell receptor beta chain was documented in a study of OX40 agonist ivuxolimab in advanced cancers. Study-level background: Across the patients, intravenous ivuxolimab was delivered every 2 weeks at 0.01 to 10 mg/kg. Enrolled patients in dose escalation had cancers that were hepatocellular carcinoma, melanoma, renal cell or head and neck cancer.

Only in-frame clones appear in the TCRdb table, and some are missing; sequencing was by immunoSEQ multiplex PCR. This repertoire shows about 35,000 clones, over 80% found once; its top ten account for 20% to 25%. Worth noting for this clone: The antigen is undetermined.

Study results and caveats: Some patients who did not respond also had low normalized T-cell clonal expansion.

This TCR came from an adult with an advanced solid tumor such as melanoma, head and neck, liver or kidney cancer. The starting material was CD4+ or CD8+ T cells sorted from blood, obtained in a trial of the OX40 agonist ivuxolimab.

CDR3 protein: CAWSDHQGNTGELFF. The DNA of the CDR3 is TGTGCCTGGAGTGATCACCAGGGGAACACCGGGGAGCTGTTTTTT. The chain has TRBV30 and TRBJ2-2; a possible D gene is TRBD1 (5 bases). V was clipped by 1 base and J by 1 base, with 10 bases between them. CDR3 length: 15 amino acids. Germline V gene sequence: CDR1 GTSNPN, CDR2 SVGIG (reference sequence).